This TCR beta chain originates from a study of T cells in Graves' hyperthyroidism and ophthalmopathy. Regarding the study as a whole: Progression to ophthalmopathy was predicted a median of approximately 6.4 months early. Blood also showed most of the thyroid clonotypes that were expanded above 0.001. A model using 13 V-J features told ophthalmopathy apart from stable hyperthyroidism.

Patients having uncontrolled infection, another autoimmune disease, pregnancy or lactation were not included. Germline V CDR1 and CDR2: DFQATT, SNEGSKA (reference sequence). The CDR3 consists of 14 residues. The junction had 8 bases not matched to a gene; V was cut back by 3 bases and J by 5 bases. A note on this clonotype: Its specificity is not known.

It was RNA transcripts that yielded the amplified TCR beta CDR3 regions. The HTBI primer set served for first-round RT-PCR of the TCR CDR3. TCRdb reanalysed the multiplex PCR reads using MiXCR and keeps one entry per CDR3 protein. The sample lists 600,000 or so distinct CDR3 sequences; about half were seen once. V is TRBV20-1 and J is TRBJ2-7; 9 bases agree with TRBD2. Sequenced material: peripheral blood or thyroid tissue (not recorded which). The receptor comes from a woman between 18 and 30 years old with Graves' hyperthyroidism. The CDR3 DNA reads TGCAGTGCTAGTGTGGCTAGCGGGAACCACGAGCAGTACTTC. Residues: CSASVASGNHEQYF.